The sequence of this TCR beta chain was determined in a study of cytomegalovirus exposure and HLA in healthy donors. Study results and caveats: A later analysis found first-cohort TCR clusters tended to co-occur in the 130 or so validation repertoires. Reports credit the classifier with highly specific, highly sensitive diagnosis of cytomegalovirus status. The investigators catalogued some 150 TCR beta chains as cytomegalovirus-associated.

As concerns this clone: Its antigen is not known.

Here immunoSEQ multiplex PCR was the method, and the copy in TCRdb shows in-frame clones only, minus some. Seen here are under 150,000 clones, over 75% observed once, and the top ten hold 6% to 7%. Unmatched junction bases numbered 6, after V lost 5 bases and J lost 0 bases. From germline, CDR1 is SGHNT and CDR2 YENEEA. The CDR3 sequence is 15 residues long. The chain joins TRBV11-3 to TRBJ2-7, with 8 positions matching TRBD1. Sequencing was done on a sample of PBMCs. The TCR comes from a woman younger than 30 in good health and CMV-seropositive. The CDR3 sequence: CASSKGTGSSYEQYF. The CDR3 DNA reads as TGTGCCAGCAGCAAAGGGACAGGCAGCTCCTACGAGCAGTACTTC. Filled out from reference TRBV11-3 and TRBJ2-7, the complete variable domain reads EAGVVQSPRYKIIEKKQPVAFWCNPISGHNTLYWYLQNLGQGPELLIRYENEEAVDDSQLPKDRFSAERLKGVDSTLKIQPAELGDSAVYLCASSKGTGSSYEQYFGPGTRLTVT.